This T cell receptor (beta chain) was captured by sequencing in a study of OX40 agonist ivuxolimab in advanced cancers. Study-wide background: Patients achieving partial responses numbered three: one hepatocellular carcinoma case and two cutaneous melanoma cases.

Sequencing used immunoSEQ multiplex PCR; TCRdb keeps in-frame clones, though not all of them. Counted here are about 78,000 clones, roughly nine tenths occurring once; the ten biggest clones make up 2.5% to 3.5%. The junction had 23 bases not matched to a gene; V was cut back by 0 bases and J by 9 bases. Germline V gene sequence: CDR1 SGHRS, CDR2 YFSETQ. The CDR3 has 20 residues. This chain uses TRBV5-1 with TRBJ2-1; 8 bases are a match to TRBD1. The sample here was CD4+ or CD8+ T cells sorted from blood, taken in a trial of the OX40 agonist ivuxolimab. The TCR comes from an adult with an advanced solid tumor such as melanoma, head and neck, liver or kidney cancer. Here the CDR3 DNA reads TGCGCCAGCAGCTTGGCCGGGGGCAGGGGGCATCTATCGGCTACAGGTGAGCAGTTCTTC. Translation gives CASSLAGGRGHLSATGEQFF.